This T cell receptor beta chain was sequenced in a study of cytomegalovirus exposure and HLA in healthy donors. This CDR3 is 14 amino acids long. The germline CDR1 and CDR2 sequences are SGHDT and YYEEEE. V lost 3 bases to trimming and J lost 0 bases; unmatched junction nucleotides: 1. Researchers ran the PCR with 60 Vbeta and 13 Jbeta primers. The assay was immunoSEQ multiplex PCR, and TCRdb's table has in-frame clones only and misses some. The sample records roughly 110,000 clones, around three quarters being singletons. This TCR was recovered from a man aged 25-40 years in good health and CMV-seronegative. V and J are TRBV5-6 and TRBJ1-2; 8 nucleotides align to TRBD1. The specimen sequenced was PBMCs. The CDR3 protein is CASSSGQANYGYTF. CDR3 in DNA: TGTGCCAGCAGCTCGGGACAGGCTAACTATGGCTACACCTTC.